This T cell receptor (beta chain) originates from a study of blood T cell repertoires in COVID-19. Overall study context: From T cells, B-cell-depleted T cells, or PBMCs came the material, which was cDNA or gDNA.

Some clones are missing from TCRdb's copy, which holds only in-frame ones; the method was immunoSEQ multiplex PCR. The repertoire holds about 130,000 clones, with around four fifths as singletons. Germline values: CDR1 KGHSH, CDR2 LQKENI. J lost 3 bases, V lost 4 bases, and 2 bases had no gene match. The length of the CDR3 is 13 residues. This clone has more than one count but fewer than ten. The material sequenced was peripheral blood. The V call is TRBV18, the J call TRBJ2-7; 8 nucleotides align to TRBD2. This sequence originates from a man in his forties with active or convalescent COVID-19. The CDR3 sequence: CASSQGLVYEQYF. CDR3 sequence (DNA): TGTGCCAGCTCACAGGGACTAGTCTACGAGCAGTACTTC. The variable domain in full, completed from reference TRBV18 and TRBJ2-7, reads NAGVMQNPRHLVRRRGQEARLRCSPMKGHSHVYWYRQLPEEGLKFMVYLQKENIIDESGMPKERFSAEFPKEGPSILRIQQVVRGDSAAYFCASSQGLVYEQYFGPGTRLTVT.